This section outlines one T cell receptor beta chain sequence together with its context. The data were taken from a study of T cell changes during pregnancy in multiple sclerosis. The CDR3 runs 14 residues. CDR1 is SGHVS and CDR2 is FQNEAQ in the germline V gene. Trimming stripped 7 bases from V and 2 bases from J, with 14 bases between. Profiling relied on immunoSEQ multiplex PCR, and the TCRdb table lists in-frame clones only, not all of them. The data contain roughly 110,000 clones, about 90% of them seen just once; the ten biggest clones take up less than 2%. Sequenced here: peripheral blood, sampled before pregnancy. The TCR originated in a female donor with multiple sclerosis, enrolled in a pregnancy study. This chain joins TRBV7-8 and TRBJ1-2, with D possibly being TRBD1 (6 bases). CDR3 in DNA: TGTGCCAGCACCTTGGGACACAAAAACTATGGCTACACCTTC. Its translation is CASTLGHKNYGYTF.